This T cell receptor beta chain emerged from a study of T cell responses to AZD1222 COVID-19 vaccine (dated by TCRdb to the early 2020s). Regarding the study in general: AZD1222 recipients whose second dose came at about 4 weeks and those whose second dose came at about 12 weeks were combined into one group, since spike-specific TCR depth and breadth did not differ between the two schedules. Trial participants were enrolled by age into 18-55, 56-69 and 70-plus year subgroups, with approximately 160, 26 and 62 TCR-sequenced participants respectively. A total of around 240 trial participants underwent TCR sequencing, of whom 207 received two doses of AZD1222 and roughly 25 received two doses of the MenACWY control vaccine. Study-wide findings and limitations: Conclusions about previously exposed vaccinees are limited because only five to seven AZD1222 recipients were SARS-CoV-2 seropositive at baseline. The vaccine-associated CD4 TCRs covered the entire spike protein, and the dominant responses fell in regions 160-218 and 743-854. Because no samples from the day 14 peak response were available, repertoires could be characterized only after the peak T cell response. In the small 56-69-year group, the increase in depth fell short of significance, most likely because of low power. Reportedly, almost half of the unique spike-specific TCRs recognized epitopes lying outside the regions that are mutated in the B.1.351 and B.1.1.7 variants. After two AZD1222 doses, both the breadth and the depth of spike-specific TCRs were significantly higher than at day 0 and than in MenACWY recipients. Most participants were white British and females outnumbered males, and the authors suggested that clonal diversity may have been underestimated.

Its CDR3 holds 15 amino acids, cysteine through phenylalanine. Just CDR3 DNA is preserved here, 45 bases in frame from base 1. The germline V gene encodes CDR1 LNHDA and CDR2 SQIVND (reference sequence). V and J lose 7 bases and 4 bases, and a span of 16 bases separates them. The CDR3 regions of human TCRbeta chains were analyzed by immunosequencing. For the original study's pipeline: TCRs in the repertoires were matched against a reference library of SARS-CoV-2-specific TCRs that had been generated with the MIRA antigen-specificity platform. Breadth meant the fraction of unique TCRs that were SARS-CoV-2-associated, whereas depth meant the fraction of total T cells that were SARS-CoV-2-associated. Using the MIRA data, every spike-specific TCR was mapped to the spike region that the TCR reacted to and assigned to either a CD4 or a CD8 class. Log10-transformed breadth and depth values were compared by one-way ANOVA with Sidak's multiple comparisons tests. The immuneACCESS repertoire file appears here via TCRdb, limited to in-frame rearrangements. These files lack a portion of the clones; in checked studies, under half of the deficit traces to unresolved V genes, and the cause of the others is not known. V and J calls and clone size are given by that table; D and trimming were obtained from the DNA. In this sample the table shows 180,000 or so clones, 85% to 90% of which occur a single time. 1.5% to 2% of the sample goes to the ten largest clones.

About this clone: No antigen is known for it. No base-level quality is on record; no much larger clone is a single base apart.

The time point tag for this specimen amounts to: baseline before first vaccination. Vaccinee samples were obtained from the UK trials COV001 and COV002, which included a single-blind randomized controlled phase 2/3 trial of AZD1222 (ChAdOx1 nCoV-19) in healthy adults. For TCRbeta chain sequencing, PBMC samples from trial participants were taken at day 0 and at day 28 after the second dose. The source was peripheral blood, collected on day 0 of AZD1222 vaccination. This chain is built from TRBV19 and TRBJ2-2, with the D call perhaps TRBD1 or TRBD2, each one matching 5 bases. The TCR sequence derives from an adult in good health. The DNA reads TGTGCCAGTAATCGAGGGGTAGGGGTCACCGGGGAGCTGTTTTTT. Its amino acids are CASNRGVGVTGELFF.